Listed below are T cell receptor beta chains from one sample, sequenced in a study of T cells in localized non-small cell lung cancer. Produced via immunoSEQ multiplex PCR; TCRdb's table is partial and in-frame only. The sample gives 55,000 to 65,000 clones, approximately 90% of which show up once; 20% is in the top ten. Specimen: peripheral blood, collected before any cancer treatment. Receptors were obtained from a man aged 40 to 75 with stage I lung adenocarcinoma. Both conserved end residues are part of each CDR3. Fields, in order: J gene, clone size, D gene, V gene, CDR3 DNA, CDR3 protein. A D gene is named only where the DNA matches it firmly. Where a row states a size, it is once, few, many or the class of an expanded clone; other rows omit it.

TRBJ2-1 | . | . | TRBV7-7 | TGTGCTAGCAGCATTAACAGGGACAATGAGCAGTTCTTC | CASSINRDNEQFF
TRBJ2-3 | . | . | TRBV30 | TGTGCCTGGGGTGACACAGATACGCAGTATTTT | CAWGDTDTQYF
TRBJ2-1 | . | . | TRBV27 | TGTGCCAGCGGGACAGGACTAGCGAATGAGCAGTTCTTC | CASGTGLANEQFF
TRBJ2-3 | . | . | TRBV10-1 | TGCGCCAGCAGTGAGTCGAGGGTACGAGCCCGACCAGGAACTTACACAGATACGCAGTATTTT | CASSESRVRARPGTYTDTQYF
TRBJ2-1 | . | . | TRBV7-3 | TGTGCCAGCAGCTCGGGACTCCTTAACAATGAGCAGTTCTTC | CASSSGLLNNEQFF
TRBJ2-1 | . | . | TRBV5-5 | TGTGCCAGCAGCTTGTTAGCCCCAACCTACAATGAGCAGTTCTTC | CASSLLAPTYNEQFF
TRBJ2-3 | . | . | TRBV6-6 | TGTGCCAGCAGTTACGATTCAGGGATTAACCCAGATACGCAGTATTTT | CASSYDSGINPDTQYF
TRBJ2-7 | . | TRBD2 | TRBV19 | TGTGCCAGTAGTATGAAGGGGACTAGCGGGAGGCCGAGCTCCTACGAGCAGTACTTC | CASSMKGTSGRPSSYEQYF
TRBJ2-3 | . | TRBD2 | TRBV7-2 | TGTGCCAGCAGCTTGACTAGCGGGACAACAGATACGCAGTATTTT | CASSLTSGTTDTQYF
TRBJ2-3 | . | TRBD1 | TRBV28 | TGTGCCAGCAGCAGACAGGGCCGGGATACGCAGTATTTT | CASSRQGRDTQYF
TRBJ2-7 | . | . | TRBV19 | TGTGCCAGTAGTTGGGCCCCGCCCGGCTCCTACGAGCAGTACTTC | CASSWAPPGSYEQYF
TRBJ2-6 | . | . | TRBV7-9 | TGTGCCAGCAGCTTATATCGAGTTCCGGTCCCCGGGGCCAACGTCCTGACTTTC | CASSLYRVPVPGANVLTF
TRBJ2-1 | . | TRBD2 | TRBV29-1 | TGCAGCGCCGCCGGGGCTAGCGGGAGTACCTACAATGAGCAGTTCTTC | CSAAGASGSTYNEQFF
TRBJ2-3 | . | . | TRBV11-3 | TGTGCCAGCAGCTTAGATAGAAGCGGTAGCACAGATACGCAGTATTTT | CASSLDRSGSTDTQYF
TRBJ1-4 | . | TRBD1 | TRBV29-1 | TGCAGCGCCCCGACAGGGGACGGAGAAAAACTGTTTTTT | CSAPTGDGEKLFF
TRBJ1-5 | . | TRBD1 | TRBV2 | TGTGCCAGCAGCATCTTCCAGGGGGCCTCTGGTAATCAGCCCCAGCATTTT | CASSIFQGASGNQPQHF
TRBJ2-5 | . | . | TRBV4-1 | TGCGCCAGCAGCCAGGCCACCTCAGAGGAGGGGGGGACCCAGTACTTC | CASSQATSEEGGTQYF
TRBJ1-4 | . | TRBD1 | TRBV14 | TGTGCCAGCAGCCCTCTCGACCTCCCAGGGGGTACTAATGAAAAACTGTTTTTT | CASSPLDLPGGTNEKLFF
TRBJ2-1 | . | . | TRBV7-2 | TGTGCCAGCAGCTTAGGAAGGTCCTCAGTAGCCGATGAGCAGTTCTTC | CASSLGRSSVADEQFF
TRBJ1-3 | . | . | TRBV28 | TGTGCCAGCAGTTTAGGAGGGTCGGGAAACACCATATATTTT | CASSLGGSGNTIYF
TRBJ1-6 | . | . | TRBV30 | TGTGCCTGGAGTATCCAGCTCGGGCGTAGTTCACCCCTCCACTTT | CAWSIQLGRSSPLHF
TRBJ2-2 | once | . | TRBV19 | TGTGCCAGTAGTATCGAAAACGGGGAGCTGTTTTTT | CASSIENGELFF
TRBJ2-1 | . | TRBD2 | TRBV14 | TGTGCCAGCAGTACTCCGACTAGCCGTAGAAGGCAGTTCTTC | CASSTPTSRRRQFF
TRBJ2-7 | . | . | TRBV9 | TGTGCCAGCAGCGTAGGGACTGCTTCCTACGAGCAGTACTTC | CASSVGTASYEQYF
TRBJ1-1 | . | . | TRBV6-5 | TGTGCCAGCAGTTACTCAGGCAGGGATCACACTGAAGCTTTCTTT | CASSYSGRDHTEAFF
TRBJ2-5 | . | . | TRBV5-4 | TGTGCCAGCAGCTTGGCCGGTGAGGTAGAGACCCAGTACTTC | CASSLAGEVETQYF
TRBJ1-1 | . | TRBD1 | TRBV4-1 | TGCGCCAGCAGCCAAGACTGGACAGGGCTCGACGCTTTCTTT | CASSQDWTGLDAFF
TRBJ2-3 | . | . | TRBV30 | TGTGCCTGGAGTGTACAGGTCGGAGCAGATACGCAGTATTTT | CAWSVQVGADTQYF
TRBJ1-5 | . | . | TRBV6-5 | TGTGCCAGCAGTTACTCGAATGGTCAGCCCCAGCATTTT | CASSYSNGQPQHF
TRBJ1-2 | once | . | TRBV5-6 | TGTGCCAGCAGCCATAGTAACCTAGATGGCTACACCTTC | CASSHSNLDGYTF
TRBJ2-1 | . | TRBD1 | TRBV5-1 | TGCGCCAGCAGCCGGGATTGGGACAGGGGAAATGAGCAGTTCTTC | CASSRDWDRGNEQFF
TRBJ1-1 | . | . | TRBV4-1 | TGCGCCAGCAGCCATAAGGACCAGGTCACTGAAGCTTTCTTT | CASSHKDQVTEAFF
TRBJ1-1 | few | TRBD1 | TRBV2 | TGTGCCAGCACTCCGGGACAGGCGAACACTGAAGCTTTCTTT | CASTPGQANTEAFF
TRBJ2-7 | . | TRBD1 | TRBV7-6 | TGTGCCAGCGGGACAGGGTCCAACGAGCAGTACTTC | CASGTGSNEQYF
TRBJ2-7 | . | . | TRBV4-1 | TGCGCCAGCAGCCAAGTAGTCCAAGCCTACGAGCAGTACTTC | CASSQVVQAYEQYF
TRBJ1-1 | few | . | TRBV18 | TGTGCCAGCTCACCCCCTCTCACAGGGAAGCCTGAAGCTTTCTTT | CASSPPLTGKPEAFF
TRBJ1-1 | . | . | TRBV28 | TGTGCCAGCAACCTACTTCAGGGGACTGAAGCTTTCTTT | CASNLLQGTEAFF
TRBJ2-7 | . | . | TRBV4-1 | TGCGCCAGCAGCCAAGTGGTCGGACCCTACGAGCAGTACTTC | CASSQVVGPYEQYF
TRBJ1-5 | . | . | TRBV5-6 | TGTGCCAGCAGCTTGTCGGGGGCTCAGCCCCAGCATTTT | CASSLSGAQPQHF
TRBJ2-1 | . | . | TRBV30 | TGTGCCTGGAGTGACGGACTATCCTACAATGAGCAGTTCTTC | CAWSDGLSYNEQFF
TRBJ2-2 | . | . | TRBV9 | TGTGCCAGCAGCGTACAGGGGATGAGCACCGGGGAGCTGTTTTTT | CASSVQGMSTGELFF
TRBJ2-3 | . | . | TRBV7-3 | TGTGCCAGCAGCCGAACCTTCGCAGATACGCAGTATTTT | CASSRTFADTQYF
TRBJ2-7 | . | . | TRBV2 | TGTGCCAGCAGCGGCAGCCTCCCTACCGAGCAGTACTTC | CASSGSLPTEQYF
TRBJ2-7 | . | TRBD2 | TRBV27 | TGTGCCAGCAGTTCGTCGACTAGCGGGAGTGAGCAGTACTTC | CASSSSTSGSEQYF
TRBJ2-5 | . | TRBD2 | TRBV15 | TGTGCCACCACCCAGAGACCAAGGACTAGCTACCAAGAGACCCAGTACTTC | CATTQRPRTSYQETQYF
TRBJ2-1 | . | . | TRBV30 | TGTGCCTGGAGTGTACTCGGGATTGTGGGGGATGAGCAGTTCTTC | CAWSVLGIVGDEQFF
TRBJ2-5 | . | TRBD2 | TRBV5-1 | TGCGCCAGCAGCCACGGGACTACCCAAGAGACCCAGTACTTC | CASSHGTTQETQYF
TRBJ1-4 | . | . | TRBV7-9 | TGTGCCAGCAGCTACCCCCGGGGTGGCAGGGACAATGAAAAACTGTTTTTT | CASSYPRGGRDNEKLFF
TRBJ1-1 | . | . | TRBV19 | TGTGCCAGTAGTCAGGGCCCGAGGACTGAAGCTTTCTTT | CASSQGPRTEAFF
TRBJ2-2 | . | TRBD2 | TRBV10-3 | TGTGCCATCAGTCCCGGACTAGCGGGAGGGAACGGGGAGCTGTTTTTT | CAISPGLAGGNGELFF
TRBJ2-1 | . | . | TRBV15 | TGTGCCACCAGCAGTATAAGGTACGATGAGCAGTTCTTC | CATSSIRYDEQFF